Following are 24 T cell receptor beta chains from one sample sequenced in a study of cytomegalovirus exposure and HLA in healthy donors. The data were produced by immunoSEQ multiplex PCR, yet TCRdb's version contains in-frame clones alone and is incomplete. The sample contains about 79,000 clones, approximately 93% of which appear only once. The sequenced sample was PBMCs. The receptors derive from a woman aged 30 to 39 in good health and CMV-seronegative.

The rearrangement links TRBV5-4 to TRBJ1-1; 8 bases are a match to TRBD1. The CDR3 is 16 amino acids. Germline trimming cut 4 bases from V and 4 bases from J; bases unmatched to any gene: 12. Germline assignment: CDR1 SGHNT and CDR2 YYREEE (reference sequence). In DNA form, the CDR3 reads TGTGCCAGCAGCCCCCGAGCAGGGGGCTTGGTCACTGAAGCTTTCTTT. This sequence encodes CASSPRAGGLVTEAFF.

The chain couples TRBV10-3 to TRBJ1-1; 9 bases are shared with TRBD1. The length of the CDR3 is 14 residues. In germline, CDR1 is ENHRY, CDR2 SYGVKD. The V segment lost 6 bases and the J segment 4 bases; nucleotides outside the gene matches: 6. The chain's CDR3 is CAISGTGRITEAFF. The CDR3 DNA reads TGTGCCATCAGCGGGACAGGGCGGATCACTGAAGCTTTCTTT.

CDR3 in amino acids: CAIRQTPNYGYTF. DNA of the CDR3: TGTGCCATCAGACAGACGCCTAACTATGGCTACACCTTC. The V gene is TRBV10-3, the J gene TRBJ1-2; D unresolved. This CDR3 comprises 13 residues. Germline CDR1 and CDR2: ENHRY and SYGVKD. The V end lost 6 bases, the J end lost 0 bases, and 8 bases lay between the germline ends.

The chain employs TRBV28 and TRBJ1-1; the match to TRBD1 covers 12 bases. Looked up from germline, CDR1 is MDHEN and CDR2 is SYDVKM. The J segment lost 6 bases and the V segment lost 8 bases, leaving 4 bases of the junction unmatched. The CDR3 is 13 residues long. This chain's CDR3 is CASRGQGAAEAFF. The CDR3 DNA reads as TGTGCCAGCCGGGGACAGGGGGCGGCTGAAGCTTTCTTT.

CDR3 loop: CASSSRLDFYEQYF. The CDR3 DNA follows: TGTGCCAGCTCAAGCCGACTAGATTTTTACGAGCAGTACTTC. The chain recombines TRBV18 with TRBJ2-7; the D gene is possibly TRBD2 (6 bases). Trimming took off 5 bases at V and 4 bases at J, with 15 bases between the two ends. CDR3 length equals 14 residues. The germline V gene has CDR1 KGHSH and CDR2 LQKENI.

The rearrangement joins TRBV30 to TRBJ1-2; the match to TRBD1 covers 10 bases. The ends lost 5 bases at V and 8 bases at J; junction bases unmatched: 5. The germline V gene has CDR1 GTSNPN and CDR2 SVGIG (reference sequence). The CDR3 sequence is 12 residues long. The CDR3 DNA is TGTGCCTGGCTGGGACAGGGGTCGGGCTACACCTTC. Protein sequence: CAWLGQGSGYTF.

V and J are TRBV5-1 and TRBJ2-1, with 12 positions matching TRBD2. This CDR3 comprises 15 residues. V trimming: 4 bases; J trimming: 5 bases; junction bases outside the gene matches: 4. Germline CDR1 is SGHRS and CDR2 is YFSETQ. This CDR3 reads CASSPRLAGDNEQFF. CDR3 DNA: TGCGCCAGCAGCCCCCGACTAGCGGGGGACAATGAGCAGTTCTTC.

The V and J genes are TRBV6-1 and TRBJ2-7, with TRBD1 matching over 9 bases. The CDR3 consists of 15 residues. Germline CDR1 reads MNHNS; CDR2 reads SASEGT. The ends lost 6 bases at V and 3 bases at J; junction bases unmatched: 9. Here the CDR3 DNA reads TGTGCCAGCAGCGATTACAGGGGGCGAGGCTACGAGCAGTACTTC. Its translation is CASSDYRGRGYEQYF.

This clone was counted a few times. The chain is built from TRBV10-1 and TRBJ1-5, with D possibly being TRBD1 (5 bases). V was shortened by 3 bases and J by 2 bases, with 5 bases between the two germline ends. Germline values: CDR1 WNHNN, CDR2 SYGVQD (reference sequence). The CDR3 contains 13 residues. The DNA for the CDR3 is TGCGCCAGCAGTGACAGGGGCAATCAGCCCCAGCATTTT. It encodes CASSDRGNQPQHF.

The genes are TRBV19 and TRBJ1-5, with D perhaps TRBD1 (6 bases). From germline, CDR1 is LNHDA and CDR2 SQIVND (reference sequence). V dropped 3 bases and J dropped 1 base, with 10 bases sitting between them. The CDR3 length is 15 residues. The CDR3 is CASSIVTGSNQPQHF. CDR3 sequence (DNA): TGTGCCAGTAGTATCGTCACAGGGAGCAATCAGCCCCAGCATTTT.

This clone came up a few times. The chain employs TRBV28 and TRBJ2-2; 7 bases agree with TRBD2. The CDR3 sequence is 15 residues long. Germline CDR1 reads MDHEN; CDR2 reads SYDVKM. Trimming at V came to 0 bases and at J to 4 bases, leaving 2 bases not matched to a gene. CDR3 nucleotides: TGTGCCAGCAGTTTATGGGGAGGGGTCACCGGGGAGCTGTTTTTT. Protein product: CASSLWGGVTGELFF.

The chain joins TRBV5-8 to TRBJ1-2; no firm D call. Germline CDR1 is SGHTS and CDR2 is YDEGEE. This CDR3 has 12 amino acids. V lost 0 bases and J 8 bases, leaving 8 bases between the germline ends. The DNA for the CDR3 is TGTGCCAGCAGCTTGGGCGGGCGGGGCTACACCTTC. It yields the protein CASSLGGRGYTF.

This clone was seen a single time. V gene TRBV7-8 combines with J gene TRBJ1-5; D gene uncertain. The germline V gene encodes CDR1 SGHVS and CDR2 FQNEAQ. Deletions cut 3 bases from V and 0 bases from J, with 9 bases between. The CDR3 sequence is 15 residues long. The CDR3 sequence is CASSLTQNSNQPQHF. The CDR3 DNA follows: TGTGCCAGCAGCTTGACACAGAATAGCAATCAGCCCCAGCATTTT.

V gene TRBV9 combines with J gene TRBJ1-2; 7 positions match TRBD1. V gave up 0 bases and J gave up 7 bases; unmatched junction bases: 9. CDR3 length: 15 amino acids. Germline V gives CDR1 SGDLS, CDR2 YYNGEE. The CDR3: CASSVAQGGGPGYTF. CDR3 coding DNA: TGTGCCAGCAGCGTAGCCCAAGGAGGGGGCCCTGGCTACACCTTC.

The chain recombines TRBV27 with TRBJ1-3; D uncertain. Trimming removed 6 bases at V and 6 bases at J, with 15 bases between. The CDR3 spans 14 residues. Germline CDR1 MNHEY, CDR2 SMNVEV (reference sequence). The CDR3 DNA reads TGTGCCAGCAGCCCGAATGGACTTCTAAACACCATATATTTT. Its protein is CASSPNGLLNTIYF.

The V gene is TRBV2, the J gene TRBJ2-7, with D perhaps TRBD2 (5 bases). Per the germline V gene, CDR1 is SNHLY and CDR2 is FYNNEI. Trimming took 3 bases from V and 6 from J, leaving 15 bases between them. There are 14 residues in the CDR3. The CDR3 sequence: CASSDDTSRAEQYF. The DNA for the CDR3 is TGTGCCAGCAGTGATGATACTAGTCGGGCCGAGCAGTACTTC.

The chain recombines TRBV5-1 with TRBJ2-5, with D uncertain. The CDR3 is 14 residues long. CDR1 and CDR2 from the germline V gene are SGHRS and YFSETQ. The ends were cut back, 0 bases at V and 0 bases at J, with 6 bases in the middle. CDR3 in DNA: TGCGCCAGCAGCTTGGTACCAGACCAAGAGACCCAGTACTTC. It is translated as CASSLVPDQETQYF.

By sample fraction, this clone is medium-sized. The chain joins TRBV28 to TRBJ1-2, with D unresolved. Per germline, CDR1 MDHEN and CDR2 SYDVKM. This CDR3 contains 15 residues. The V and J ends lost 1 base and 4 bases respectively, with 13 bases between them. CDR3 DNA sequence: TGTGCCAGCAGTTTATTACGAGGAGCCGGCTATGGCTACACCTTC. It codes for CASSLLRGAGYGYTF.

The chain joins TRBV18 to TRBJ2-7; 12 bases line up with TRBD1. Germline assignment: CDR1 KGHSH and CDR2 LQKENI. This CDR3 has 16 residues. V gave up 5 bases and J gave up 7 bases; unmatched junction bases: 12. CDR3 loop: CASSTQPGTGGQEQYF. Here the CDR3 DNA reads TGTGCCAGCTCAACGCAGCCCGGGACAGGGGGCCAGGAGCAGTACTTC.

V usage is TRBV4-3 and J usage is TRBJ2-3; TRBD2 is a possible D gene (7 bases). Trimming removed 0 bases at V and 5 bases at J, with 15 bases between. This CDR3 comprises 16 residues. The germline V gene has CDR1 LGHNA and CDR2 YSLEER. The CDR3 bases are TGCGCCAGCAGCCAAGATTTGGGGGGGCCCCAAGATACGCAGTATTTT. As protein: CASSQDLGGPQDTQYF.

The chain joins TRBV2 to TRBJ2-1, with 10 bases fitting TRBD2. CDR1 is SNHLY and CDR2 is FYNNEI in the germline V gene. This CDR3 is 15 amino acids long. The trim removed 7 bases at V and 7 bases at J, leaving 10 bases unmatched. The chain's CDR3 is CASKGLAGVSNEQFF. The CDR3 DNA is TGTGCCAGCAAGGGGCTAGCGGGAGTCTCGAATGAGCAGTTCTTC.

The V call is TRBV28, the J call TRBJ1-6; D is uncertain. Looked up from germline, CDR1 is MDHEN and CDR2 is SYDVKM. Trimming took 6 bases from V and 5 from J, leaving 8 bases between them. The CDR3 loop spans 13 amino acids. The CDR3 region is CASSPPNNSPLHF. Here the CDR3 DNA reads TGTGCCAGCAGCCCCCCTAATAATTCACCCCTCCACTTT.

This clone has only one observation. The chain has TRBV12-5 and TRBJ2-7; the D gene is possibly TRBD1 (5 bases). CDR1 is LGHNT, CDR2 FRNRAP, per germline. The CDR3 loop spans 14 amino acids. The V gene lost 3 bases and the J gene lost 2 bases, with 11 bases spanning the gap. DNA of the CDR3: TGTGCTAGTGGTTTATACAGGTACCCCTACGAGCAGTACTTC. Protein product: CASGLYRYPYEQYF.

This rearrangement joins TRBV5-1 to TRBJ1-1; possible D gene TRBD1, 5 bases. CDR3 length equals 16 residues. Germline V lookup: CDR1 SGHRS, CDR2 YFSETQ. The V gene lost 3 bases and the J gene lost 3 bases, with 18 bases spanning the gap. CDR3 in amino acids: CASSYGGGARYTEAFF. CDR3 nucleotide sequence: TGCGCCAGCAGCTATGGTGGAGGGGCACGATACACTGAAGCTTTCTTT.